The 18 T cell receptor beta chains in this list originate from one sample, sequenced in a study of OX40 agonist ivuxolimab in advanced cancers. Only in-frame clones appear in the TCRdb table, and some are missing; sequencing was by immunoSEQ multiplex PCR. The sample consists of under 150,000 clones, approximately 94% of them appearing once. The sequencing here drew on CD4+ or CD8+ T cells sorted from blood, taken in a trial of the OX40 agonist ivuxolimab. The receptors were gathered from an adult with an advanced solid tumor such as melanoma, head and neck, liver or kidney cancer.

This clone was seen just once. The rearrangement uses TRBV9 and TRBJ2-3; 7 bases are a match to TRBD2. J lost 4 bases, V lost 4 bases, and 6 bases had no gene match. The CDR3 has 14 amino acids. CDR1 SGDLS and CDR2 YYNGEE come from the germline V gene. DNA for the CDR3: TGTGCCAGCAGCTATGGACTAGATGCAGATACGCAGTATTTT. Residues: CASSYGLDADTQYF.

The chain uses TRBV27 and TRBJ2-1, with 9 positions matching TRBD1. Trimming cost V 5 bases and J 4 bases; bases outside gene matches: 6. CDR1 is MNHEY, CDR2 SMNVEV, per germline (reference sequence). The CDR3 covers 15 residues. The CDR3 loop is CASSLGQGRYNEQFF. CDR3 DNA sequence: TGTGCCAGCAGTCTGGGACAGGGAAGGTACAATGAGCAGTTCTTC.

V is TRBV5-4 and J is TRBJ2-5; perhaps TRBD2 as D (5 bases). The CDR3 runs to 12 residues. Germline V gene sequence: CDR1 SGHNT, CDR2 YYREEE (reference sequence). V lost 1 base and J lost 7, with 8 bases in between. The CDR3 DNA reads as TGTGCCAGCAGCTTGAGCCGGGGGACCCAGTACTTC. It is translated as CASSLSRGTQYF.

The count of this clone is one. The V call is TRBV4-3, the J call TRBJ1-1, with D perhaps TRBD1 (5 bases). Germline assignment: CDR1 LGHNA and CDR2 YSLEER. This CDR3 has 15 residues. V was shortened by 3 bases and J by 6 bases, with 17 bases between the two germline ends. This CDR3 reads CASSQARQTGAEAFF. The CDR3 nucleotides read TGCGCCAGCAGCCAGGCCCGACAGACGGGCGCTGAAGCTTTCTTT.

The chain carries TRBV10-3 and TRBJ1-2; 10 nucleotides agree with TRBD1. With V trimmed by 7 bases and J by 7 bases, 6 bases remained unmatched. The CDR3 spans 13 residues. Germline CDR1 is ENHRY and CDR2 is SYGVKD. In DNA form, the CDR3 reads TGTGCCATCAACGGACAGGGGGAGGGTGGCTACACCTTC. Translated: CAINGQGEGGYTF.

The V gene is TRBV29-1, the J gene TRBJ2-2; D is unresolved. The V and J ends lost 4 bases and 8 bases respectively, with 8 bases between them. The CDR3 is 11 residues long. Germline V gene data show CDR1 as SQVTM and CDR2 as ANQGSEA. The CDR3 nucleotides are TGCAGCGTTGCCAACGGTGGGGAGCTGTTTTTT. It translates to CSVANGGELFF.

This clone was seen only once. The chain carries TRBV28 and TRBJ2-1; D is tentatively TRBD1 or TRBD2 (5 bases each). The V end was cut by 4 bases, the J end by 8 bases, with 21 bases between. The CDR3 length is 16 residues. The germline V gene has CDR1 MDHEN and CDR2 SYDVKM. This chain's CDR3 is CASSSPRPGASDEQFF. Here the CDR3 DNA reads TGTGCCAGCAGTTCCCCCCGTCCCGGGGCCAGCGATGAGCAGTTCTTC.

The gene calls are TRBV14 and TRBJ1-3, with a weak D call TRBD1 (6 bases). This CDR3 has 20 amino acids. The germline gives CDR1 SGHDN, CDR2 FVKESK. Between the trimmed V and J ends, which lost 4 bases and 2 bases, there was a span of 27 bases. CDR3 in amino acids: CASSPRAGQKKWGAGNTIYF. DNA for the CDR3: TGTGCCAGCAGCCCCAGGGCCGGACAGAAGAAGTGGGGGGCTGGAAACACCATATATTTT.

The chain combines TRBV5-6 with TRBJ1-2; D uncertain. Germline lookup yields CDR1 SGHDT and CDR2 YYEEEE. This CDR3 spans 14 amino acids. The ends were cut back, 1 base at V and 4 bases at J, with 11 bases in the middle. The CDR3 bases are TGTGCCAGCAGCTTGTTTGCGGCAGGCTATGGCTACACCTTC. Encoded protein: CASSLFAAGYGYTF.

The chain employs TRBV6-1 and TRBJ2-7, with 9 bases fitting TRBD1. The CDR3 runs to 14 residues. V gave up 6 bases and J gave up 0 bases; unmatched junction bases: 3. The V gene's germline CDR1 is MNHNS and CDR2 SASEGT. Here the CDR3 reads CASRRTGDSYEQYF. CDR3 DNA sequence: TGTGCCAGCAGGAGGACAGGGGACTCCTACGAGCAGTACTTC.

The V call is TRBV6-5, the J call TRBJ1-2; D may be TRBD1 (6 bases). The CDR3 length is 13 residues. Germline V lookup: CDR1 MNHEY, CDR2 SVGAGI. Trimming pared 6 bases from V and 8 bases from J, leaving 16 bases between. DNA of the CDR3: TGTGCCAGCAGCCCGGTCGGGGGGGGCGGCTACACCTTC. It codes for CASSPVGGGGYTF.

The CDR3 here is CASRLAQGSSYNEQFF. The CDR3 nucleotides read TGCGCCAGCAGACTGGCACAGGGGAGCTCCTACAATGAGCAGTTCTTC. The chain carries TRBV5-1 and TRBJ2-1; TRBD1 aligns across 7 bases. Germline CDR1 is SGHRS and CDR2 is YFSETQ. The junction had 8 bases not matched to a gene; V was cut back by 5 bases and J by 0 bases. The CDR3 has 16 residues.

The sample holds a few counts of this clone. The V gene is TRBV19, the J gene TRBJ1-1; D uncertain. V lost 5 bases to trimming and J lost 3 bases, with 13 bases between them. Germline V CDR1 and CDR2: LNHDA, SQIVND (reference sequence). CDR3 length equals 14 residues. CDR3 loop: CASSYAERYTEAFF. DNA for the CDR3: TGTGCCAGTAGTTACGCAGAAAGGTACACTGAAGCTTTCTTT.

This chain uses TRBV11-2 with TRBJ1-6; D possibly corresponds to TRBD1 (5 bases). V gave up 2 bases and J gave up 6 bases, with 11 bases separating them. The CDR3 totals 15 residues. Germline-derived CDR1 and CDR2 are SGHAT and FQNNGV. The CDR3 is CASSLNPGLNSPLHF. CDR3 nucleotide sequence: TGTGCCAGCAGCTTAAATCCGGGACTTAATTCACCCCTCCACTTT.

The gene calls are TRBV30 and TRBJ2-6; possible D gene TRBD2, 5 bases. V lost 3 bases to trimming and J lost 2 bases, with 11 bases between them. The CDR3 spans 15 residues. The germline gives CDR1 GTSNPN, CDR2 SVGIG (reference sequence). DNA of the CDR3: TGTGCCTGGAGGGATACGCGGGCTGGGGCCAACGTCCTGACTTTC. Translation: CAWRDTRAGANVLTF.

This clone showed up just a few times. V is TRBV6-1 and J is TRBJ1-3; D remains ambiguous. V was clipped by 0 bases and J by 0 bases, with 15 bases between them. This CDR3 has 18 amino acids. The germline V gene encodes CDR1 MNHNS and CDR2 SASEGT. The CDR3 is CASSEAPTYLSSGNTIYF. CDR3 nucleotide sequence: TGTGCCAGCAGTGAAGCGCCGACCTACTTGAGCTCTGGAAACACCATATATTTT.

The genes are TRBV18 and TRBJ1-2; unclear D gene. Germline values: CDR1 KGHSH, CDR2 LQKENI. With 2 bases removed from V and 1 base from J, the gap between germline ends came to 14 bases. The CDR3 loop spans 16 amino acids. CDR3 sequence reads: CASSPFSGDVNYGYTF. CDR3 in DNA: TGTGCCAGCTCACCATTTTCAGGAGACGTTAACTATGGCTACACCTTC.

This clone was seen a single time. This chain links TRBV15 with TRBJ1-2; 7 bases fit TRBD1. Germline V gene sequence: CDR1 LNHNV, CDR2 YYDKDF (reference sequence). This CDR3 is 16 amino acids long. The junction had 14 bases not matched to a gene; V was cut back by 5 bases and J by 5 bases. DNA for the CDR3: TGTGCCACCAGCCGCTTCGGGACAGAGCATTCTTATGGCTACACCTTC. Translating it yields CATSRFGTEHSYGYTF.